This entry describes one T cell receptor (beta chain). Its antigen is unknown. The CDR3 is made up of 14 amino acids. The sample belongs to a study of cytomegalovirus exposure and HLA in healthy donors. Study context: HLA-typed donors contributed 80 million or so unique TCRs, which were held in an early data release.

Study-wide points: The study flagged approximately 180 TCR beta chains as cytomegalovirus-associated.

A multiplex PCR was run with 60 Vbeta primers and 13 Jbeta primers. Clones were sequenced by immunoSEQ multiplex PCR, and TCRdb holds only the in-frame ones, with some missing. Of about 160,000 clones listed, around 84% are singletons. The chain has TRBV21-1 and TRBJ1-2; TRBD1 is the table's D call and was not checked against the DNA. TRBV21-1 is termed a pseudogene. The sequencing sample was made of PBMCs. This receptor was taken from a man between 18 and 29 years old in good health and CMV-seronegative. The chain's CDR3 is CASSKFDRADGYTF. The CDR3 nucleotides are TGTGCCAGCAGCAAATTCGACAGGGCCGATGGCTACACCTTC.